This T cell receptor beta chain is drawn from a study of PD-1 blockade in classical Hodgkin lymphoma. As for the study in general: Administration of nivolumab to patients was at 3 mg/kg intravenously every 2 weeks. Study results and caveats: Before treatment, complete responders showed about the same diversity as newly diagnosed patients.

Stated time point: cycle 4 day 1 (C4D1), after around six weeks of nivolumab. All patients experienced relapse after autologous stem cell transplantation, and brentuximab vedotin exposure was variable. Best response was recorded as complete response, partial response or progressive disease. Points on this clone: The antigen is not known.

Data came from immunoSEQ multiplex PCR; TCRdb stores just in-frame clones and leaves some out. The sample yields roughly 48,000 clones, about 89% seen once. Germline CDR1 and CDR2: MNHNY and SVGAGI (reference sequence). The CDR3 is 14 amino acids. Trimming removed 0 bases from V and 5 bases from J; junction bases left unmatched: 3. The chain carries TRBV6-6 and TRBJ1-1, with 7 nucleotides matching TRBD1. This material consisted of peripheral blood mononuclear cells (PBMCs), taken before the fourth cycle of nivolumab. This TCR came from a human donor with classical Hodgkin lymphoma. The CDR3 reads CASSYSNRGTEAFF. CDR3 in DNA: TGTGCCAGCAGTTACTCGAACAGGGGAACTGAAGCTTTCTTT.